The sequence of this T cell receptor (beta chain) was determined in a study of blood T cell repertoires in COVID-19. CDR1 LGHDT and CDR2 YNNKEL come from the germline V gene (reference sequence). With V trimmed by 4 bases and J by 7 bases, 15 bases remained unmatched. The CDR3 loop spans 17 amino acids. Clones were sequenced by immunoSEQ multiplex PCR, and TCRdb holds only the in-frame ones, with some missing. The sample has 330,000 or so clones, about nine tenths seen once. The V gene is TRBV3-1 (or the pseudogene TRBV3-2), the J gene TRBJ1-2; TRBD1 aligns across 10 bases. Material for sequencing was PBMCs or T cells enriched from blood (not recorded which). The sequence derives from a woman aged 25 to 39 who had been exposed to COVID-19. CDR3 DNA: TGTGCCAGCAGCCGCAGCAGACAGGGGGCGACGAGGGGTGGCTACACCTTC. Its protein is CASSRSRQGATRGGYTF.